This TCR beta chain was captured by sequencing in a study of a mutant IDH1 vaccine in newly diagnosed glioma. Study observations and caveats: Changes in top peripheral clonotypes did not appear linked to pseudoprogression.

Concerning this clone: As yet, its antigen is unknown.

The CDR3 has 13 amino acids. Per the germline V gene, CDR1 is MNHNS and CDR2 is SASEGT. The V and J ends lost 2 bases and 2 bases respectively, with 4 bases between them. Documented time point: week 23, last vaccination. The vaccine gave 300 ug of a 20-mer mutant IDH1 peptide subcutaneously per dose. The table came from immunoSEQ multiplex PCR; TCRdb's copy has only in-frame clones and leaves some out. The sample includes approximately 60,000 clones, around 87% seen only once; the top ten take roughly 1.4%. J is TRBJ2-1 and V is TRBV6-1; D gene ambiguous. The sequences come from PBMCs, collected from a glioma patient whose treatment included an IDH1 peptide vaccine. The receptor was isolated from a man between 40 and 49 years old with glioma. The CDR3 sequence: CASSEQTYNEQFF. The DNA for the CDR3 is TGTGCCAGCAGTGAACAGACCTACAATGAGCAGTTCTTC.